This T cell receptor beta chain was sequenced during a study of blood T cell repertoires in COVID-19. About the study: Some COVID-19 samples were acute and others convalescent; all came from the United States, Italy and Spain. T cells, B-cell-depleted T cells, or PBMCs provided the cDNA or gDNA that served as material.

Original analysis: Quantification of nucleated cells was approximated via reference gene primer amplification. Sequenced by immunoSEQ multiplex PCR; TCRdb stores in-frame clones only, minus some. The V and J calls and clone size are taken from that table; D and trimming were inferred from the DNA. The table lists approximately 35,000 clones, roughly 86% of them singletons. The CDR3 consists of 14 residues. J lost 8 bases, V lost 5 bases, and 8 bases had no gene match. CDR1 is SGHAT, CDR2 FQNNGV, per germline. This TCR derives from a human donor in a cohort sampled during active COVID-19. The V call is TRBV11-2, the J call TRBJ1-4; 7 bases are a match to TRBD1. Input material: peripheral blood. In DNA form, the CDR3 reads TGTGCCAGCAGCCCTACGACAGGGCGGGAAAAACTGTTTTTT. It codes for CASSPTTGREKLFF.